Presented here are 5 T cell receptor beta chains from one specimen sequenced in a study of blood T cell repertoires in COVID-19. Sequencing was performed with immunoSEQ multiplex PCR; in TCRdb, only in-frame clones are kept and a portion is missing. The data show roughly 200,000 clones, around 89% seen once. Material: peripheral blood. The receptors were gathered from a man between 65 and 85 years old with acute or convalescent COVID-19.

The chain is built from TRBV7-2 and TRBJ2-4; D possibly corresponds to TRBD1 (5 bases). In germline, CDR1 is SGHTA, CDR2 FQGNSA. The CDR3 is made up of 16 amino acids. The germline V and J ends were trimmed by 0 bases and 0 bases, with 9 bases remaining between them. The CDR3 region has the DNA TGTGCCAGCAGCTTAGCAGGGGCATTAGCCAAAAACATTCAGTACTTC. Translated, it gives CASSLAGALAKNIQYF. The entire variable domain, with the rest obtained from reference TRBV7-2 and TRBJ2-4, is as follows: GAGVSQSPSNKVTEKGKDVELRCDPISGHTALYWYRQSLGQGLEFLIYFQGNSAPDKSGLPSDRFSAERTGGSVSTLTIQRTQQEDSAVYLCASSLAGALAKNIQYFGAGTRLSVL.

The V call is TRBV3-1 (or the pseudogene TRBV3-2), the J call TRBJ1-1; TRBD1 matches at 8 bases. V shed 4 bases, J shed 6 bases, and the junction held 10 bases outside the gene matches. This CDR3 has 15 residues. CDR1 is LGHDT, CDR2 YNNKEL, per germline (reference sequence). As DNA, the CDR3 is TGTGCCAGCAGCCCAACCAGGGGGCGGGGGTCTGAAGCTTTCTTT. Translated: CASSPTRGRGSEAFF.

The V gene is TRBV28, the J gene TRBJ1-5; D perhaps matches TRBD1 (5 bases). Trimming removed 5 bases from V and 0 bases from J, with 17 bases in between. The germline V gene encodes CDR1 MDHEN and CDR2 SYDVKM. The CDR3 runs to 17 residues. CDR3 loop: CASSPKDNIYSNQPQHF. The CDR3 coding sequence is TGTGCCAGCAGTCCTAAGGACAACATTTATAGCAATCAGCCCCAGCATTTT. Filled out from reference TRBV28 and TRBJ1-5, the complete variable domain reads DVKVTQSSRYLVKRTGEKVFLECVQDMDHENMFWYRQDPGLGLRLIYFSYDVKMKEKGDIPEGYSVSREKKERFSLILESASTNQTSMYLCASSPKDNIYSNQPQHFGDGTRLSIL.

This sequence joins TRBV5-1 and TRBJ1-4; 10 bases agree with TRBD1. Germline CDR1 and CDR2: SGHRS and YFSETQ. The CDR3 spans 15 residues. V trimming: 4 bases; J trimming: 7 bases; junction bases outside the gene matches: 7. The CDR3 here is CASSLGQGSAEKLFF. The CDR3 DNA sequence: TGCGCCAGCAGCCTGGGACAGGGGTCGGCTGAAAAACTGTTTTTT. The entire variable domain, with the rest obtained from reference TRBV5-1 and TRBJ1-4, is as follows: KAGVTQTPRYLIKTRGQQVTLSCSPISGHRSVSWYQQTPGQGLQFLFEYFSETQRNKGNFPGRFSGRQFSNSRSEMNVSTLELGDSALYLCASSLGQGSAEKLFFGSGTQLSVL.

The rearrangement joins TRBV18 to TRBJ2-1, with D possibly matching TRBD2 (5 bases). CDR1 KGHSH and CDR2 LQKENI come from the germline V gene. V lost 6 bases, J lost 3 bases, and 12 bases lay in between. The CDR3 extends over 14 amino acids. CDR3 sequence reads: CASSTREGYNEQFF. The CDR3 DNA is TGTGCCAGCTCCACCCGGGAAGGCTACAATGAGCAGTTCTTC. Full variable domain (missing parts from reference TRBV18 and TRBJ2-1): NAGVMQNPRHLVRRRGQEARLRCSPMKGHSHVYWYRQLPEEGLKFMVYLQKENIIDESGMPKERFSAEFPKEGPSILRIQQVVRGDSAAYFCASSTREGYNEQFFGPGTRLTVL.